This TCR beta chain originates from a study of OX40 agonist ivuxolimab in advanced cancers. Whole-study findings and limits: In CD8+ T cells, expanded clones were on average more numerous than in CD4+.

As concerns this clone: Its antigen is unknown.

The method was immunoSEQ multiplex PCR; TCRdb's version includes in-frame clones alone and lacks a portion of them. The sample includes 65,000 to 100,000 clones, about 85% of them seen just once. This receptor was identified in an adult with an advanced solid tumor such as melanoma, head and neck, liver or kidney cancer. The specimen was CD4+ or CD8+ T cells sorted from blood, collected in a trial of the OX40 agonist ivuxolimab.

The CDR3 sequence: CASTPGAGAADTQYF. The CDR3, as DNA: TGTGCCAGCACTCCCGGAGCGGGGGCCGCAGATACGCAGTATTTT. The chain has TRBV28 and TRBJ2-3; 8 bases agree with TRBD2. Trimming at V came to 7 bases and at J to 4 bases, leaving 10 bases not matched to a gene. This CDR3 has 15 amino acids. CDR1 is MDHEN, CDR2 SYDVKM, per germline. Combining the CDR3 with reference TRBV28 and TRBJ2-3 gives the whole variable domain DVKVTQSSRYLVKRTGEKVFLECVQDMDHENMFWYRQDPGLGLRLIYFSYDVKMKEKGDIPEGYSVSREKKERFSLILESASTNQTSMYLCASTPGAGAADTQYFGPGTRLTVL.